One and the same sample provided the 10 T cell receptor beta chains below, sequenced in a study of blood T cell repertoires in COVID-19. Sequenced by immunoSEQ multiplex PCR; TCRdb stores in-frame clones only, minus some. The table records some 260,000 clones, more than 75% of them present only once. What was sequenced was PBMCs or T cells enriched from blood (not recorded which). All receptors come from a man aged 40-50 years who had recovered from COVID-19.

The chain recombines TRBV5-1 with TRBJ2-7; D perhaps matches TRBD1 (6 bases). With 0 bases removed from V and 5 bases from J, the gap between germline ends came to 6 bases. CDR1 is SGHRS, CDR2 YFSETQ, per germline. CDR3 size: 12 residues. The CDR3 region has the DNA TGCGCCAGCAGCTTGGACAGGGACGAGCAGTACTTC. Its protein is CASSLDRDEQYF.

The rearrangement links TRBV5-1 to TRBJ2-3; D possibly corresponds to TRBD2 (7 bases). V lost 0 bases to trimming and J lost 4 bases, with 12 bases between them. The CDR3 extends over 15 amino acids. In germline, CDR1 is SGHRS, CDR2 YFSETQ. In DNA form, the CDR3 reads TGCGCCAGCAGCTTGGAGGGGCGGGGGCCAGATACGCAGTATTTT. This translates into CASSLEGRGPDTQYF.

V gene TRBV10-3 combines with J gene TRBJ2-1; no firm D call. Trimming left V 2 bases short and J 2 bases short, with 10 bases between. Per germline, CDR1 ENHRY and CDR2 SYGVKD. There are 15 residues in the CDR3. The CDR3, as DNA: TGTGCCATCAGTGAGGGAGCCTCGCCCTACAATGAGCAGTTCTTC. It yields the protein CAISEGASPYNEQFF.

This clone was observed a single time. The gene calls are TRBV5-1 and TRBJ2-7, with 7 bases aligning to TRBD1. Germline CDR1 is SGHRS and CDR2 is YFSETQ. This CDR3 contains 12 residues. The ends lost 4 bases at V and 3 bases at J; junction bases unmatched: 1. The CDR3 protein is CASSRDSYEQYF. In DNA, the CDR3 is TGCGCCAGCAGCCGGGACAGCTACGAGCAGTACTTC.

The chain couples TRBV20-1 to TRBJ1-5; D is ambiguous. Germline loops: CDR1 DFQATT, CDR2 SNEGSKA (reference sequence). This CDR3 is built from 15 residues. V was cut by 3 bases and J by 11 bases, with 23 bases left in between. The CDR3 loop reads CSASTVRGSSGAQHF. In nucleotides, the CDR3 is TGCAGTGCTAGTACCGTTCGGGGTTCCTCAGGAGCCCAGCATTTT.

The chain has TRBV4-3 and TRBJ2-7; TRBD1 aligns across 8 bases. Trimming took 0 bases from V and 4 from J; bases not matched to a gene: 5. The CDR3 loop spans 15 amino acids. The germline CDR1 and CDR2 sequences are LGHNA and YSLEER. The CDR3 coding sequence is TGCGCCAGCAGCCAAGATGCAGGGGGCGGGTACGAGCAGTACTTC. Amino acid sequence: CASSQDAGGGYEQYF.

The chain recombines TRBV7-3 with TRBJ2-1; 8 bases align to TRBD2. The V and J ends lost 0 bases and 9 bases, in that order; junction bases with no gene match: 7. This CDR3 is 15 amino acids long. In germline, CDR1 is SGHTA, CDR2 FQGTGA. Here the CDR3 DNA reads TGTGCCAGCAGCTTAACTAGCGGGGACTGGGGTGAGCAGTTCTTC. It specifies CASSLTSGDWGEQFF. The whole variable domain, remainder taken from reference TRBV7-3 and TRBJ2-1, is GAGVSQTPSNKVTEKGKYVELRCDPISGHTALYWYRQSLGQGPEFLIYFQGTGAADDSGLPNDRFFAVRPEGSVSTLKIQRTERGDSAVYLCASSLTSGDWGEQFFGPGTRLTVL.

The chain recombines TRBV3-1 (or the pseudogene TRBV3-2) with TRBJ2-7; 8 bases line up with TRBD2. The CDR3 extends over 15 amino acids. Trimming took 2 bases from V and 0 from J; bases not matched to a gene: 3. The germline gives CDR1 LGHDT, CDR2 YNNKEL (reference sequence). The chain's CDR3 is CASSQRAGGSYEQYF. In nucleotides, the CDR3 is TGTGCCAGCAGCCAACGTGCGGGGGGCTCCTACGAGCAGTACTTC.

The V gene is TRBV11-3, the J gene TRBJ2-2; TRBD2 aligns across 13 bases. The V segment lost 5 bases and the J segment 0 bases; nucleotides outside the gene matches: 3. This CDR3 comprises 17 residues. Germline V CDR1 and CDR2: SGHNT, YENEEA. The CDR3 bases are TGTGCCAGCAGCCCAGGACTAGCGGGGGCGAACACCGGGGAGCTGTTTTTT. Protein: CASSPGLAGANTGELFF.

The genes are TRBV11-2 and TRBJ1-6; TRBD1 agrees at 7 bases. Germline CDR1 is SGHAT and CDR2 is FQNNGV. CDR3 length equals 16 residues. With 2 bases clipped from V and 11 bases from J, the junction kept 12 bases outside the gene matches. In DNA, the CDR3 is TGTGCCAGCAGCTTACGAGGGGGCGAAAAAAATCCACCCCTCCACTTT. The encoded protein is CASSLRGGEKNPPLHF.